These T cell receptor beta chains were read from a single sample in a study of CD8 T cells in ankylosing spondylitis. TCRdb re-called the 5' RACE reads with MiXCR, one entry per CDR3 protein. The sample includes over 150,000 distinct CDR3 sequences, 18% of them seen just once. The sequencing sample was made of blood, either unsorted or a sorted T cell fraction (not recorded which). The source of these receptors is a male donor between 10 and 30 years old with ankylosing spondylitis or in good health (not recorded which). CDR3s include the opening cysteine and the closing phenylalanine or tryptophan. D genes are given only for firm matches. Part of the rows lack a size; the others show once, few, many or a class for expanded clones.

cdr3_aa,cdr3_nt,clone_size,cdr3_length,j_call,d_call,v_call
CSVDRRETGETQYF,TGCAGCGTTGATCGGCGGGAGACGGGGGAGACCCAGTACTTC,NA,14,TRBJ2-5,TRBD2,TRBV29-1
CSARRRIKNTEAFF,TGCAGTGCCAGGAGACGGATTAAGAACACTGAAGCTTTCTTT,many,14,TRBJ1-1,NA,TRBV20-1
CASRRGGSSYNEQFF,TGTGCCAGCAGACGCGGGGGTAGCTCCTACAATGAGCAGTTCTTC,many,15,TRBJ2-1,TRBD2,TRBV7-6
CASSTPAGVSDEQFF,TGTGCCAGCAGCACACCCGCGGGAGTGTCAGATGAGCAGTTCTTC,many,15,TRBJ2-1,TRBD2,TRBV7-9
CASSDPGRQYQETQYF,TGTGCCAGCAGCGATCCGGGACGCCAGTACCAAGAGACCCAGTACTTC,once,16,TRBJ2-5,NA,TRBV7-6
CASSLGLLYEQYF,TGTGCCAGCAGTCTTGGACTCCTCTACGAGCAGTACTTC,many,13,TRBJ2-7,NA,TRBV6-2/TRBV6-3
CSASGREYNEQFF,TGCAGTGCTAGTGGGCGGGAGTACAATGAGCAGTTCTTC,few,13,TRBJ2-1,TRBD2,TRBV20-1
CASSSRETGELFF,TGTGCCAGCAGCTCGAGGGAAACCGGGGAGCTGTTTTTT,many,13,TRBJ2-2,NA,TRBV11-2
CASSLAGRAYEQYF,TGTGCCAGCAGCTTAGCCGGGAGGGCCTACGAGCAGTACTTC,few,14,TRBJ2-7,TRBD2,TRBV11-2
CASSQPQVYNEQFF,TGTGCCAGCAGCCAACCACAGGTATACAATGAGCAGTTCTTC,many,14,TRBJ2-1,NA,TRBV11-2
CASSLDREAGELFF,TGCGCCAGCAGCCTGGACAGGGAGGCCGGGGAGCTGTTTTTT,many,14,TRBJ2-2,TRBD1,TRBV5-1
CSASSLAGDKDTQYF,TGCAGTGCTAGTTCACTAGCGGGAGATAAAGATACGCAGTATTTT,many,15,TRBJ2-3,TRBD2,TRBV20-1
CASSEVGGTEQFF,TGTGCCAGCAGTGAAGTGGGCGGGACAGAGCAGTTCTTC,many,13,TRBJ2-1,NA,TRBV2
CSGGTDYGYTF,TGCAGCGGAGGGACAGACTATGGCTACACCTTC,NA,11,TRBJ1-2,TRBD1,TRBV29-1
CARVRTPWETQYF,TGTGCCAGAGTAAGGACGCCCTGGGAGACCCAGTACTTC,many,13,TRBJ2-5,NA,TRBV6-5
CASSGGTYTYEQYF,TGTGCCAGCAGTGGGGGGACATATACTTACGAGCAGTACTTC,many,14,TRBJ2-7,NA,TRBV2
CASTPFGTETQYF,TGTGCCAGCACCCCCTTCGGAACAGAGACCCAGTACTTC,many,13,TRBJ2-5,NA,TRBV12-3/TRBV12-4
CSAGGSGDDEQFF,TGCAGTGCTGGGGGAAGCGGGGACGATGAGCAGTTCTTC,many,13,TRBJ2-1,TRBD2,TRBV20-1
CASSAGTGGLPSSEKLFF,TGTGCCAGCAGCGCTGGGACAGGGGGCCTTCCCTCGAGTGAAAAACTGTTTTTT,few,18,TRBJ1-4,TRBD1,TRBV7-9
CASANGGVVYEQYF,TGTGCCAGCGCTAATGGTGGGGTCGTTTACGAGCAGTACTTC,many,14,TRBJ2-7,NA,TRBV7-2